A selection of T cell receptor beta chains follows, all from one sample in a study of identical twins. TCRdb passed the 5' RACE reads through MiXCR, listing each CDR3 protein once. This repertoire shows more than 250,000 distinct CDR3 sequences, under 9% found once; its top ten account for around 2.1%. The same data also contributed to another study, on yellow fever vaccine responses in identical twins.

Sequenced input: memory (CD45RO+) T cells sorted from blood. The origin of the receptors is a woman aged 18-29 years in good health. Both conserved end residues are part of each CDR3. D genes are given only for firm matches. Size is omitted from some rows. Given values are once, few, many or a class for expanded clones.

clone_size | d_call | j_call | v_call | cdr3_aa | cdr3_nt
many | - | TRBJ2-1 | TRBV12-3/TRBV12-4 | CASSTPGRGNEQFF | TGTGCCAGCAGCACCCCGGGGAGGGGGAATGAGCAGTTCTTC
few | - | TRBJ1-6 | TRBV5-1 | CASSLEGLRTPLHF | TGCGCCAGCAGCTTGGAGGGGTTGCGCACACCCCTCCACTTT
- | - | TRBJ2-1 | TRBV2 | CASSATRGYNEQFF | TGTGCCAGCAGTGCGACTAGAGGCTACAATGAGCAGTTCTTC
- | - | TRBJ2-1 | TRBV14 | CASSSTRSSGLYNEQFF | TGTGCCAGCAGCTCAACCCGGTCCAGCGGGCTCTACAATGAGCAGTTCTTC
- | TRBD1 | TRBJ1-2 | TRBV3-1 | CASSQVGQARGYTF | TGTGCCAGCAGCCAAGTGGGACAGGCGAGAGGCTACACCTTC
- | - | TRBJ1-6 | TRBV6-1 | CASSLEAGYLNSPLHF | TGTGCCAGCAGTCTAGAAGCAGGTTATCTTAATTCACCCCTCCACTTT
many | TRBD1 | TRBJ1-1 | TRBV2 | CASSAGGTEAFF | TGTGCCAGCAGCGCAGGGGGAACTGAAGCTTTCTTT
- | - | TRBJ2-2 | TRBV9 | CASSRRLNTGELFF | TGTGCCAGCTCTCGGAGGTTGAACACCGGGGAGCTGTTTTTT
- | - | TRBJ2-2 | TRBV20-1 | CSARVGGLTGELFF | TGCAGTGCTAGAGTGGGGGGCCTCACCGGGGAGCTGTTTTTT
few | - | TRBJ1-6 | TRBV6-1 | CASMREGVWPLHF | TGTGCCAGCATGAGGGAAGGGGTGTGGCCCCTCCACTTT
many | - | TRBJ2-5 | TRBV5-1 | CASSLEVGARAIPQETQYF | TGCGCCAGCAGCTTGGAAGTGGGGGCCAGGGCGATACCCCAAGAGACCCAGTACTTC
many | TRBD2 | TRBJ2-3 | TRBV20-1 | CSAWPGLATDTQYF | TGCAGTGCTTGGCCGGGACTAGCGACAGATACGCAGTATTTT
- | - | TRBJ2-7 | TRBV6-5 | CASSFGRNGYEQYF | TGTGCCAGCAGTTTCGGGAGAAATGGCTACGAGCAGTACTTC
few | - | TRBJ2-3 | TRBV5-1 | CASSATGLLSTDTQYF | TGCGCCAGCAGCGCCACGGGACTCTTGAGCACAGATACGCAGTATTTT
many | - | TRBJ2-2 | TRBV7-2 | CASSKQGVDTGELFF | TGTGCCAGCAGCAAACAGGGTGTGGACACCGGGGAGCTGTTTTTT
few | - | TRBJ1-5 | TRBV6-5 | CASSYSQTSNQPQHF | TGTGCCAGCAGTTACTCCCAGACTAGCAATCAGCCCCAGCATTTT
many | - | TRBJ2-6 | TRBV3-1 | CASSRDNSGANVLTF | TGTGCCAGCAGCCGGGACAACTCTGGGGCCAACGTCCTGACTTTC
- | - | TRBJ1-1 | TRBV2 | CASSVSGNTEAFF | TGTGCCAGCAGTGTTTCAGGGAACACTGAAGCTTTCTTT
- | TRBD1 | TRBJ1-6 | TRBV25-1 | CASSDPGQGAPSPLHF | TGTGCCAGCAGTGATCCGGGACAGGGGGCTCCATCACCCCTCCACTTT
many | TRBD2 | TRBJ2-1 | TRBV14 | CASSQVLAGGEQFF | TGTGCCAGCAGCCAAGTGCTAGCGGGAGGTGAGCAGTTCTTC
few | - | TRBJ2-3 | TRBV29-1 | CSALASTDTQYF | TGCAGCGCTTTAGCTAGCACAGATACGCAGTATTTT